This record covers a single T cell receptor beta chain. Its antigen is not known. In terms of origin and age, donors were healthy Caucasian individuals from Russia aged roughly 6 to 95. The data were taken from a study of blood T cells in healthy people across ages. Points from the study as a whole: Per million T cells, TCR beta diversity dropped about linearly as age rose. No conclusive comparison of naive versus antigen-experienced cells was possible with unsorted PBMCs.

Next came a second PCR, run for about 6 to 12 cycles, which used a sample-barcoded 5' primer along with a J-beta primer mix. Each single sample gave us at least 2.5 million CDR3-containing paired-end reads. TCRdb processed the 5' RACE reads anew with MiXCR; each CDR3 protein has one entry. The sample holds about 1,600,000 distinct CDR3 sequences, 35% to 45% seen once. The origin of this receptor is a woman aged 18-29 years in good health. The sequenced material came from blood.

The chain's CDR3 is CAIGGLISYNEQFF. CDR3 nucleotide sequence: TGTGCCATCGGGGGACTAATCTCCTACAATGAGCAGTTCTTC. This chain uses TRBV10-3 with TRBJ2-1; 7 bases fit TRBD2. The trim removed 8 bases at V and 0 bases at J, leaving 4 bases unmatched. Germline V gene sequence: CDR1 ENHRY, CDR2 SYGVKD. The CDR3 covers 14 residues.